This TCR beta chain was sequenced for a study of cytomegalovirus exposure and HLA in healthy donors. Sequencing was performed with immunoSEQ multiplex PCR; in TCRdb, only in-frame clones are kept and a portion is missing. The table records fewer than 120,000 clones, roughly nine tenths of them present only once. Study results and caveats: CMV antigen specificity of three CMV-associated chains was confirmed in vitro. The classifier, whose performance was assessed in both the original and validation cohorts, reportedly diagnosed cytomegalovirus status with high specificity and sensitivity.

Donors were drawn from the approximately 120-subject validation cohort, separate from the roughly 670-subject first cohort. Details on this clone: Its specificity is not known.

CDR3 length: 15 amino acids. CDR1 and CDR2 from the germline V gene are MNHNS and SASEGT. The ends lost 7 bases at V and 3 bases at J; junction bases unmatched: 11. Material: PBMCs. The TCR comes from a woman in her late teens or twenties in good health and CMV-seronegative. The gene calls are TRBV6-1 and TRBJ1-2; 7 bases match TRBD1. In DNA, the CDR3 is TGTGCCAGCACCAAAGGAACAGGGGAGTACTATGGCTACACCTTC. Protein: CASTKGTGEYYGYTF.